These T cell receptor beta chains were read from a single sample in a study of T cell responses to AZD1222 COVID-19 vaccine. Libraries were prepared by immunoSEQ multiplex PCR; TCRdb keeps only in-frame clonotypes and omits some of them. The profile shows roughly 140,000 clones, about 90% of them singletons. This sample comprised peripheral blood, obtained 28 days after the second AZD1222 dose. The receptors shown here come from an adult who received the AZD1222 COVID-19 vaccine. Both conserved end residues are part of each CDR3. D genes are given only for firm matches. Only some rows state a clone size, as once, few, many or a class for expanded clones.

J gene,D gene,V gene,clone size,CDR3 DNA,CDR3 protein
TRBJ1-1,.,TRBV6-5,.,TGTGCCAGCACTTTCGGGGGGAGCACTGAAGCTTTCTTT,CASTFGGSTEAFF
TRBJ1-5,.,TRBV2,.,TGTGCCAGCATGGCAGACAATAGCAATCAGCCCCAGCATTTT,CASMADNSNQPQHF
TRBJ1-2,TRBD1,TRBV28,.,TGTGCCAGCAGTTCTGGTCCACAGGGGGCGCGGGGCTATGGCTACACCTTC,CASSSGPQGARGYGYTF
TRBJ1-5,.,TRBV4-3,.,TGCGCCAGCAGCCAAGATATCTGGGGTAACCAGCCCCAGCATTTT,CASSQDIWGNQPQHF
TRBJ2-2,.,TRBV2,few,TGTGCCAGCAGTGAAGCTGGGAACACCGGGGAGCTGTTTTTT,CASSEAGNTGELFF
TRBJ2-3,TRBD2,TRBV6-4,.,TGTGCCAGCAGTGAACTAGCGGTGGGTGCAGATACGCAGTATTTT,CASSELAVGADTQYF
TRBJ2-2,.,TRBV4-2,.,TGTGCCAGCAGCCAATTAACAGACAGCGGTGCCGGGGAGCTGTTTTTT,CASSQLTDSGAGELFF
TRBJ1-2,TRBD1,TRBV19,.,TGTGCCAGTAGTATAGGAGGAAGGGGGCGAGGCTATGGCTACACCTTC,CASSIGGRGRGYGYTF
TRBJ2-1,TRBD2,TRBV7-9,.,TGTGCCAGCAGCCTCGCCGGGACTAGCGGGAATGAGCAGTTCTTC,CASSLAGTSGNEQFF
TRBJ1-2,.,TRBV25-1,.,TGTGCCAGCAGTGAAATTCATGGCTACACCTTC,CASSEIHGYTF
TRBJ1-5,.,TRBV19,.,TGTGCCAGTAGTATTTTCTCAACGGGTCAGCCCCAGCATTTT,CASSIFSTGQPQHF
TRBJ2-1,TRBD2,TRBV29-1,.,TGCACCGGGACTAGCGGGATTCGCAGTGAGCAGTTCTTC,CTGTSGIRSEQFF
TRBJ1-2,.,TRBV4-3,.,TGCGCCAGCAGCCAAGGACAGCACTCGGCCTATGGCTACACCTTC,CASSQGQHSAYGYTF
TRBJ2-3,.,TRBV5-1,.,TGCGCCAGCAGCCTTGGCAAGGGGACGCAGTATTTT,CASSLGKGTQYF
TRBJ1-4,.,TRBV15,once,TGTGCCACCAGCAGAGTAGGGGCTAATGAAAAACTGTTTTTT,CATSRVGANEKLFF
TRBJ1-5,.,TRBV28,.,TGTGCCAGCAGGCCGGGGAGCAATCAGCCCCAGCATTTT,CASRPGSNQPQHF
TRBJ1-2,TRBD1,TRBV19,.,TGTGCCAGCTCCCGGGACAGGGGGAACTATGGCTACACCTTC,CASSRDRGNYGYTF
TRBJ1-3,.,TRBV3-1/TRBV3-2,.,TGTGCCAGCAGCCGCCAGGTTGGAAACACCATATATTTT,CASSRQVGNTIYF
TRBJ1-1,.,TRBV2,.,TGTGCCAGCAGTGACCTTGGACTCGCGAACACTGAAGCTTTCTTT,CASSDLGLANTEAFF
TRBJ1-1,TRBD1,TRBV19,.,TGTGCCAGTAGAACCGGGCAGAGCAGGGGGTACACTGAAGCTTTCTTT,CASRTGQSRGYTEAFF
TRBJ1-1,TRBD1,TRBV19,.,TGTGCCAGTAGTAGGGGACAGACTTACAACGCTGAAGCTTTCTTT,CASSRGQTYNAEAFF
TRBJ2-5,TRBD2,TRBV7-6,.,TGTGCCAGCAGCTTAGCATCAGCGGGAGGGCCAGAGACCCAGTACTTC,CASSLASAGGPETQYF
TRBJ2-7,.,TRBV30,.,TGTGCCTGGAGTTTAGGGGGGACTTTTAGGGCCTACGAGCAGTACTTC,CAWSLGGTFRAYEQYF
TRBJ2-6,.,TRBV28,.,TGTGCCAGCAGTTTGTTTTTCGCGGGGGCAGGGAGCTCTGGGGCCAACGTCCTGACTTTC,CASSLFFAGAGSSGANVLTF
TRBJ2-4,.,TRBV7-6,.,TGTGCCAGCAGCCCCCTGTGGGACGGAAAAAACATTCAGTACTTC,CASSPLWDGKNIQYF
TRBJ1-2,.,TRBV14,.,TGTGCCAGCAGCCAAGTTAACGACCCCCTGTTCTATGGCTACACCTTC,CASSQVNDPLFYGYTF
TRBJ1-1,TRBD1,TRBV19,once,TGTGCCAGTAGTTTTCGACAGGGGGACACTGAAGCTTTCTTT,CASSFRQGDTEAFF
TRBJ2-6,TRBD1,TRBV4-3,few,TGCGCCACCAGCGACAGGGCCTTCTCTGGGGCCAACGTCCTGACTTTC,CATSDRAFSGANVLTF
TRBJ1-2,.,TRBV5-4,.,TGTGCCAGCAGCTTGAGTCCAGCGAGTAACTATGGCTACACCTTC,CASSLSPASNYGYTF